The entry below describes one TCR beta chain. What it binds is unknown. These data are taken from a study of graft-versus-host responses after intestinal transplantation. Study-wide context: Grafts that recipients had were multivisceral, liver-intestinal, or isolated intestinal transplants. Study results and caveats: Allograft clonal ratios (graft-versus-host to host-versus-graft) were high in patients who had graft-donor T cell macrochimerism.

Generated by immunoSEQ multiplex PCR, the TCRdb table keeps only in-frame clones and is missing some. The sample carries roughly 97,000 clones, roughly 91% recorded once. The specimen comprised unstimulated CD4+ T cells sorted from spleen or lymph node cells, sampled before transplant. The origin of this receptor is a human donor who was the organ donor for an intestinal transplant.

The CDR3 nucleotides read TGTGCCAGCAGCTTAGCGGGGTCGGATACGCAGTATTTT. It is translated as CASSLAGSDTQYF. V gene TRBV7-3 combines with J gene TRBJ2-3; D is possibly TRBD2 (6 bases). Trimming shortened V by 2 bases and J by 6 bases, and 9 bases separated the two germline ends. From germline, CDR1 is SGHTA and CDR2 FQGTGA. The CDR3 sequence is 13 residues long. The full variable domain, its missing parts supplied by reference TRBV7-3 and TRBJ2-3, is GAGVSQTPSNKVTEKGKYVELRCDPISGHTALYWYRQSLGQGPEFLIYFQGTGAADDSGLPNDRFFAVRPEGSVSTLKIQRTERGDSAVYLCASSLAGSDTQYFGPGTRLTVL.